The clone carrying this TCR beta chain was observed a handful of times. Antigen unknown. The ends were cut back, 4 bases at V and 4 bases at J, with 10 bases in the middle. This CDR3 comprises 13 residues. Looked up from germline, CDR1 is SNHLY and CDR2 is FYNNEI. Generated by immunoSEQ multiplex PCR, the TCRdb table keeps only in-frame clones and is missing some. The sample shows about 36,000 clones, about two thirds of them seen only once. This entry comes from a study of vaccination effects on CD4 cells after COVID-19. Peptide-pool stimulation followed by sequencing identified expanded antigen-specific CD4+ clonotypes in the ViraFEST assay. When around 9 days of culture had elapsed, CD4+ T cells were isolated. The person had PCR-confirmed SARS-CoV-2 infection between March and December 2020. IL-2 medium was substituted for half the medium on days 3 and 7.

The starting material was CD4+ T cells from PBMCs cultured with HCoV-NL63 spike peptides, obtained before COVID-19 vaccination. The clonotype originates from a human donor who had a prior SARS-CoV-2 infection. This chain links TRBV2 with TRBJ1-2; D unclear. The DNA of the CDR3 is TGTGCCAGCAGTGGGCAGATCCTCTATGGCTACACCTTC. Translating gives CASSGQILYGYTF.